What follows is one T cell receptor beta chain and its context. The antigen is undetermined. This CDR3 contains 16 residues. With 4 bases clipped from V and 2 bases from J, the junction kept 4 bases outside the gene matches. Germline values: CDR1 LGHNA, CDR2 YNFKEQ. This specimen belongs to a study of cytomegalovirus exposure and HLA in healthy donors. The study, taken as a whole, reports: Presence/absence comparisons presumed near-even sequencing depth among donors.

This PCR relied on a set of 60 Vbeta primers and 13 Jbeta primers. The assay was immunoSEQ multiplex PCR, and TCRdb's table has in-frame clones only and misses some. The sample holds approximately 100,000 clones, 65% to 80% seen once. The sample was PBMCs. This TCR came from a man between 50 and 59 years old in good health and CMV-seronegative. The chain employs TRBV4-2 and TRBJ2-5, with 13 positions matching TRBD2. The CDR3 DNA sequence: TGTGCCAGCAGCCTAACTAGCGGGAGGGGACAAGAGACCCAGTACTTC. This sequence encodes CASSLTSGRGQETQYF.